The rows below give T cell receptor beta chains drawn from one sample of a study of beta chain features in type 1 diabetes. Measured with immunoSEQ multiplex PCR; TCRdb has only the in-frame clones, and not every one. The sample contains more than 250,000 clones, roughly 22% of which appear only once. The sequenced sample was naive CD4+ T cells from blood. Receptors were obtained from a woman in her 40s with type 1 diabetes. Both conserved end residues are part of each CDR3. Each record gives: CDR3 DNA, CDR3 protein, J gene, V gene, D gene, clone size. A D gene is named only where the DNA matches it firmly. Some rows mark clone size as missing; the rest say once, few, many or name a class of expanded clone.

cdr3_nt: TGCGCCAGCAGCCAAGATGAAGGGGCCACCGGGGAGCTGTTTTTT
cdr3_aa: CASSQDEGATGELFF
j_call: TRBJ2-2
v_call: TRBV4-3
d_call: .
clone_size: .

cdr3_nt: TGCGCCAGCAGCCAAGTGGCGGGTTTTAACACCGGGGAGCTGTTTTTT
cdr3_aa: CASSQVAGFNTGELFF
j_call: TRBJ2-2
v_call: TRBV4-3
d_call: .
clone_size: few

cdr3_nt: TGCAGCGTTGCCCAGCGCCCCTCCTACAATGAGCAGTTCTTC
cdr3_aa: CSVAQRPSYNEQFF
j_call: TRBJ2-1
v_call: TRBV29-1
d_call: .
clone_size: .

cdr3_nt: TGTGCCTGGAGTATGGGACTAGCGGGAGGAACAGATACGCAGTATTTT
cdr3_aa: CAWSMGLAGGTDTQYF
j_call: TRBJ2-3
v_call: TRBV30
d_call: TRBD2
clone_size: few

cdr3_nt: TGTGCCAGCAGAAGAGGGGTCGGGAGTAACATTCAGTACTTC
cdr3_aa: CASRRGVGSNIQYF
j_call: TRBJ2-4
v_call: TRBV6-6
d_call: .
clone_size: .

cdr3_nt: TGTGCCGCCGGGAGTGCTAAGGGGAATGAGCAGTTCTTC
cdr3_aa: CAAGSAKGNEQFF
j_call: TRBJ2-1
v_call: TRBV10-3
d_call: .
clone_size: few

cdr3_nt: TGTGCCAGCAGTTTTGCTAGCTCCTACGAGCAGTACTTC
cdr3_aa: CASSFASSYEQYF
j_call: TRBJ2-7
v_call: TRBV5-6
d_call: .
clone_size: .

cdr3_nt: TGTGCCAGCAGCTTCAGACAGGGTGATGGCTACACCTTC
cdr3_aa: CASSFRQGDGYTF
j_call: TRBJ1-2
v_call: TRBV7-3
d_call: TRBD1
clone_size: .

cdr3_nt: TGTGCCAACCAGGGGGCGGACACTGAAGCTTTCTTT
cdr3_aa: CANQGADTEAFF
j_call: TRBJ1-1
v_call: TRBV2
d_call: TRBD1
clone_size: .

cdr3_nt: TGTGCCAGCACCCCCGGTGACGGGGTTTGGAGCACAGATACGCAGTATTTT
cdr3_aa: CASTPGDGVWSTDTQYF
j_call: TRBJ2-3
v_call: TRBV28
d_call: .
clone_size: .

cdr3_nt: TGTGCCAGCCGGCCCAGGGGTTCCGGAGATACGCAGTATTTT
cdr3_aa: CASRPRGSGDTQYF
j_call: TRBJ2-3
v_call: TRBV7-3
d_call: .
clone_size: .

cdr3_nt: TGCGCCAGCAGCTGGGCCACGGAGAACACTGAAGCTTTCTTT
cdr3_aa: CASSWATENTEAFF
j_call: TRBJ1-1
v_call: TRBV5-1
d_call: .
clone_size: .

cdr3_nt: TGTGCCAGCAGCTTACCCGACAGGGAAGGTGAAGCTTTCTTT
cdr3_aa: CASSLPDREGEAFF
j_call: TRBJ1-1
v_call: TRBV5-4
d_call: TRBD1
clone_size: .

cdr3_nt: TGTGCCAGCAGCTTGTTATCGGGGGAGAGCACCGGGGAGCTGTTTTTT
cdr3_aa: CASSLLSGESTGELFF
j_call: TRBJ2-2
v_call: TRBV5-6
d_call: .
clone_size: .

cdr3_nt: TGTGCCAGCAGTTCCTCGGGGCCCGGACAGCCCCAGCATTTT
cdr3_aa: CASSSSGPGQPQHF
j_call: TRBJ1-5
v_call: TRBV6-5
d_call: .
clone_size: .

cdr3_nt: TGTGCCAGTCGGGATAGGACTAGCGGGAGGGGTAAGGATGAGCAGTTCTTC
cdr3_aa: CASRDRTSGRGKDEQFF
j_call: TRBJ2-1
v_call: TRBV27
d_call: TRBD2
clone_size: few

cdr3_nt: TGTGCCAGCAGCTTAAGTTTGGGGACAGGGGCCTCCTACGAGCAGTACTTC
cdr3_aa: CASSLSLGTGASYEQYF
j_call: TRBJ2-7
v_call: TRBV7-8
d_call: TRBD1
clone_size: few

cdr3_nt: TGTGCCAGCTCACTTGGACAGGGGGGGAATGAGCAGTTCTTC
cdr3_aa: CASSLGQGGNEQFF
j_call: TRBJ2-1
v_call: TRBV18
d_call: TRBD1
clone_size: .

cdr3_nt: TGTGCCAGCAGCTCAACGGGGTGGGCAGGGCGCCGGGACTCGCACGGAGGAAAGCAGTTCTTC
cdr3_aa: CASSSTGWAGRRDSHGGKQFF
j_call: TRBJ2-1
v_call: TRBV28
d_call: .
clone_size: .

cdr3_nt: TGTGCCAGCAGCTCTCCCATGGCGGGCAGGACAGATACGCAGTATTTT
cdr3_aa: CASSSPMAGRTDTQYF
j_call: TRBJ2-3
v_call: TRBV7-9
d_call: .
clone_size: .

cdr3_nt: TGTGCCAGCAGCCTCCGGGATACCCAAGAGACCCAGTACTTC
cdr3_aa: CASSLRDTQETQYF
j_call: TRBJ2-5
v_call: TRBV13
d_call: .
clone_size: .

cdr3_nt: TGTGCCAGTAGTGCAGCAGGGGGTGCCTACGAGCAGTACTTC
cdr3_aa: CASSAAGGAYEQYF
j_call: TRBJ2-7
v_call: TRBV19
d_call: TRBD1
clone_size: .

cdr3_nt: TGTGCCAGCACCCTGGGGGGATTAACAGATACGCAGTATTTT
cdr3_aa: CASTLGGLTDTQYF
j_call: TRBJ2-3
v_call: TRBV7-9
d_call: .
clone_size: .

cdr3_nt: TGTGCCAGCAGCCAAGACGGGGATCAGCCCCAGCATTTT
cdr3_aa: CASSQDGDQPQHF
j_call: TRBJ1-5
v_call: TRBV7-3
d_call: .
clone_size: .

cdr3_nt: TGTGCCAGCAACCGCCCTCCGAGCGGGCTTTCCTACGAGCAGTACTTC
cdr3_aa: CASNRPPSGLSYEQYF
j_call: TRBJ2-7
v_call: TRBV28
d_call: .
clone_size: .

cdr3_nt: TGTGCCTGCTCCCAGGGCGTCGAAGGGCAGTACTTC
cdr3_aa: CACSQGVEGQYF
j_call: TRBJ2-7
v_call: TRBV30
d_call: .
clone_size: few

cdr3_nt: TGTGCCAGCAGACTCAGCGGGACGAACACCGGGGAGCTGTTTTTT
cdr3_aa: CASRLSGTNTGELFF
j_call: TRBJ2-2
v_call: TRBV28
d_call: TRBD2
clone_size: few

cdr3_nt: TGTGCCAGCAGCCTCCTCCTAGACCCCAATGAGCAGTTCTTC
cdr3_aa: CASSLLLDPNEQFF
j_call: TRBJ2-1
v_call: TRBV6-6
d_call: .
clone_size: .

cdr3_nt: TGCGCCAGCAGCTCATCCCAGGGGCGACAAGAGACCCAGTACTTC
cdr3_aa: CASSSSQGRQETQYF
j_call: TRBJ2-5
v_call: TRBV5-1
d_call: .
clone_size: few

cdr3_nt: TGTGCCAGCAGTGGACGGGGAGGTACTGAAGCTTTCTTT
cdr3_aa: CASSGRGGTEAFF
j_call: TRBJ1-1
v_call: TRBV2
d_call: .
clone_size: .

cdr3_nt: TGTGCCAGCGGCCCTTGGCGGGGGGGTCCTGACGAGCAGTACTTC
cdr3_aa: CASGPWRGGPDEQYF
j_call: TRBJ2-7
v_call: TRBV7-9
d_call: TRBD2
clone_size: .

cdr3_nt: TGCAGCGTTGAAGGGGACAGAGGAATAAACATTCAGTACTTC
cdr3_aa: CSVEGDRGINIQYF
j_call: TRBJ2-4
v_call: TRBV29-1
d_call: TRBD1
clone_size: few

cdr3_nt: TGTGCCAGCTCAGGACAGGAAAACTATGGCTACACCTTC
cdr3_aa: CASSGQENYGYTF
j_call: TRBJ1-2
v_call: TRBV6-6
d_call: TRBD1
clone_size: .

cdr3_nt: TGTGCCAGCAGTAACGCGGGACAGCCCTATGGCTACACCTTC
cdr3_aa: CASSNAGQPYGYTF
j_call: TRBJ1-2
v_call: TRBV2
d_call: TRBD1
clone_size: few

cdr3_nt: TGCGCCAGCACCTCTGACGGAGCCGGGGCCAACGTCCTGACTTTC
cdr3_aa: CASTSDGAGANVLTF
j_call: TRBJ2-6
v_call: TRBV5-1
d_call: .
clone_size: .

cdr3_nt: .
cdr3_aa: CASSSSPGNEQYF
j_call: TRBJ2-7
v_call: TRBV6-4
d_call: .
clone_size: .

cdr3_nt: TGTGCCACCAGCTTACAAGAGACCCAGTACTTC
cdr3_aa: CATSLQETQYF
j_call: TRBJ2-5
v_call: TRBV15
d_call: .
clone_size: few

cdr3_nt: TGTGCCAGCAGCTTGGATCTAGCGGGGGGATACAATGAGCAGTTCTTC
cdr3_aa: CASSLDLAGGYNEQFF
j_call: TRBJ2-1
v_call: TRBV5-4
d_call: TRBD2
clone_size: .

cdr3_nt: TGTGCCAGTACTCCCGAGGGCGCCTCCTACGAGCAGTACTTC
cdr3_aa: CASTPEGASYEQYF
j_call: TRBJ2-7
v_call: TRBV19
d_call: .
clone_size: few

cdr3_nt: TGTGCCAGCAGTTCCCCAGGGGGAAGGGACACTGAAGCTTTCTTT
cdr3_aa: CASSSPGGRDTEAFF
j_call: TRBJ1-1
v_call: TRBV28
d_call: TRBD1
clone_size: .

cdr3_nt: TGTGCCAGCAGTACCACTAGCGGGAGCTCCTACGAGCAGTACTTC
cdr3_aa: CASSTTSGSSYEQYF
j_call: TRBJ2-7
v_call: TRBV6-6
d_call: TRBD2
clone_size: few

cdr3_nt: TGTGCCAGCACGATGATTACGGGGGGGCTGTACAATGAGCAGTTCTTC
cdr3_aa: CASTMITGGLYNEQFF
j_call: TRBJ2-1
v_call: TRBV11-2
d_call: TRBD2
clone_size: few

cdr3_nt: TGTGCCAGCAGCCAAGATACCAGGGTGAATTCACCCCTCCACTTT
cdr3_aa: CASSQDTRVNSPLHF
j_call: TRBJ1-6
v_call: TRBV4-2
d_call: .
clone_size: .

cdr3_nt: TGTGCCAGCAGTGCCAACCCGACAGTTCGGGGCTACACCTTC
cdr3_aa: CASSANPTVRGYTF
j_call: TRBJ1-2
v_call: TRBV28
d_call: .
clone_size: .

cdr3_nt: TGTGCCAGCAGTTACGAGGGCGATAACACTGAAGCTTTCTTT
cdr3_aa: CASSYEGDNTEAFF
j_call: TRBJ1-1
v_call: TRBV6-6
d_call: .
clone_size: .

cdr3_nt: TGTGCCTGGAGTACACTAGCGGGGTACAATGAGCAGTTCTTC
cdr3_aa: CAWSTLAGYNEQFF
j_call: TRBJ2-1
v_call: TRBV30
d_call: TRBD2
clone_size: .

cdr3_nt: TGTGCCAGCAGCCATCTCCGAGGGACAGGGGAGGGCACAGATACGCAGTATTTT
cdr3_aa: CASSHLRGTGEGTDTQYF
j_call: TRBJ2-3
v_call: TRBV14
d_call: TRBD1
clone_size: few

cdr3_nt: TGTGCCAGCAGCCAAGATCAAGCTAGGGCGGGTGAGCAGTTCTTC
cdr3_aa: CASSQDQARAGEQFF
j_call: TRBJ2-1
v_call: TRBV4-2
d_call: .
clone_size: .